What follows are 14 T cell receptor beta chains derived from one specimen sequenced in a study of T cell responses to AZD1222 COVID-19 vaccine. The method was immunoSEQ multiplex PCR; TCRdb's version includes in-frame clones alone and lacks a portion of them. In the table there are some 130,000 clones, 88% of which are singletons. The source material was peripheral blood, sampled on day 0 of AZD1222 vaccination. These receptors were taken from an adult in good health.

This clone has more than one count but fewer than ten. The V and J genes are TRBV7-2 and TRBJ1-2; the D gene is possibly TRBD1 (6 bases). V shed 6 bases and J shed 7 bases, with 24 bases lying between them. This CDR3 has 16 amino acids. Germline V gene lookup returns CDR1 SGHTA and CDR2 FQGNSA. The CDR3 bases are TGTGCCAGCAGTCCAAATCGAGGGGGTCACGGAGGTGGCTACACCTTC. Residues: CASSPNRGGHGGGYTF.

This sequence joins TRBV21-1 and TRBJ1-1. TRBV21-1 is a listed pseudogene. The CDR3 is 11 amino acids. This CDR3 is CASSKRTEAFF. CDR3 in DNA: TGTGCCAGCAGCAAACGGACTGAAGCTTTCTTT.

J is TRBJ2-3 and V is TRBV2; D perhaps matches TRBD1 (7 bases). The germline CDR1 and CDR2 sequences are SNHLY and FYNNEI. This CDR3 contains 16 residues. The germline V and J ends were trimmed by 5 bases and 4 bases, with 19 bases remaining between them. The CDR3 sequence: CASSILATGKADTQYF. The CDR3 DNA reads as TGTGCCAGCAGTATTCTAGCGACAGGGAAGGCAGATACGCAGTATTTT.

The chain is built from TRBV28 and TRBJ1-6, with a tentative D call TRBD1 (5 bases). The V and J ends lost 1 base and 5 bases respectively, with 6 bases between them. Looked up from germline, CDR1 is MDHEN and CDR2 is SYDVKM. The CDR3 is 14 amino acids. CDR3 sequence: CASSLSGNNSPLHF. CDR3 nucleotides: TGTGCCAGCAGTTTATCAGGGAATAATTCACCCCTCCACTTT. Complete variable domain (other parts from reference TRBV28 and TRBJ1-6): DVKVTQSSRYLVKRTGEKVFLECVQDMDHENMFWYRQDPGLGLRLIYFSYDVKMKEKGDIPEGYSVSREKKERFSLILESASTNQTSMYLCASSLSGNNSPLHFGNGTRLTVT.

This chain links TRBV5-1 with TRBJ2-5, with a possible D match to TRBD2 (5 bases). CDR3 size: 13 residues. CDR1 SGHRS and CDR2 YFSETQ come from the germline V gene. Trimming stripped 0 bases from V and 4 bases from J, with 7 bases between. The CDR3, as DNA: TGCGCCAGCAGCTTGGGAGGGTTAGAGACCCAGTACTTC. Protein product: CASSLGGLETQYF.

This clone was found once. The chain has TRBV5-4 and TRBJ1-2; D is ambiguous. Trimming removed 4 bases from V and 5 bases from J, with 12 bases in between. CDR1 and CDR2 from the germline V gene are SGHNT and YYREEE (reference sequence). The CDR3 length is 13 residues. This CDR3 reads CASSRPELYGYTF. CDR3 DNA sequence: TGTGCCAGCAGCCGGCCGGAACTGTATGGCTACACCTTC.

The gene calls are TRBV6-2 or TRBV6-3 and TRBJ1-5; TRBD1 matches at 10 bases. CDR3 length: 18 amino acids. Germline V lookup: CDR1 MNHEY, CDR2 SVGEGT. J lost 1 base, V lost 6 bases, and 12 bases had no gene match. The CDR3: CASSQRTGGSASNQPQHF. For the CDR3, the DNA is TGTGCCAGCAGCCAACGGACAGGGGGAAGTGCAAGCAATCAGCCCCAGCATTTT.

The chain is built from TRBV6-6 and TRBJ2-3; 14 bases map to TRBD2. V shed 5 bases and J 2 bases; nucleotides not matched to a gene: 21. The CDR3 sequence is 22 residues long. CDR1 is MNHNY and CDR2 is SVGAGI in the germline V gene (reference sequence). The CDR3: CASSQGTSGGHQRAVYTDTQYF. The CDR3 region has the DNA TGTGCCAGCAGTCAGGGGACTAGCGGGGGTCACCAAAGGGCCGTTTACACAGATACGCAGTATTTT.

The rearrangement joins TRBV5-5 to TRBJ1-5, with D possibly matching TRBD1 (6 bases). Germline values: CDR1 SGHKS, CDR2 YYEKEE (reference sequence). This CDR3 contains 14 residues. V shed 5 bases and J shed 3 bases, with 12 bases lying between them. For the CDR3, the DNA is TGTGCCAGCAGTCTGCAGGGGTTCAATCAGCCCCAGCATTTT. Amino acid sequence: CASSLQGFNQPQHF.

This rearrangement joins TRBV28 to TRBJ2-7; D is unresolved. Germline CDR1 and CDR2: MDHEN and SYDVKM. The CDR3 is 12 amino acids. The V end was cut by 5 bases, the J end by 6 bases, with 11 bases between. This chain's CDR3 is CASSPSQLEQYF. CDR3 coding DNA: TGTGCCAGCAGTCCGTCACAGCTCGAGCAGTACTTC.

This sequence joins TRBV6-1 and TRBJ1-5, with D hard to call. There are 13 residues in the CDR3. V lost 1 base and J 11 bases, leaving 12 bases between the germline ends. Germline V lookup: CDR1 MNHNS, CDR2 SASEGT. The CDR3: CASSEGAEQTQHF. The CDR3 DNA sequence: TGTGCCAGCAGTGAAGGTGCGGAACAGACCCAGCATTTT.

The chain employs TRBV6-2 or TRBV6-3 and TRBJ1-1; no clear D. CDR1 is MNHEY, CDR2 SVGEGT, per germline. The CDR3 spans 13 residues. V was clipped by 1 base and J by 3 bases, with 6 bases between them. The CDR3 region is CASSYYRDTEAFF. Here the CDR3 DNA reads TGTGCCAGCAGTTACTATCGGGACACTGAAGCTTTCTTT.

The V and J genes are TRBV5-4 and TRBJ1-2, with D maybe TRBD1 (5 bases). The V and J ends lost 4 bases and 8 bases respectively, with 15 bases between them. Per germline, CDR1 SGHNT and CDR2 YYREEE (reference sequence). The CDR3 extends over 13 amino acids. In nucleotides, the CDR3 is TGTGCCAGCAGCCCACTCGGGGCCTCCGGCTACACCTTC. Translation: CASSPLGASGYTF. The entire variable domain, with the rest obtained from reference TRBV5-4 and TRBJ1-2, is as follows: ETGVTQSPTHLIKTRGQQVTLRCSSQSGHNTVSWYQQALGQGPQFIFQYYREEENGRGNFPPRFSGLQFPNYSSELNVNALELDDSALYLCASSPLGASGYTFGSGTRLTVV.

This clone was picked up a small number of times. The rearrangement joins TRBV7-3 to TRBJ2-2; 8 nucleotides align to TRBD2. This CDR3 has 17 amino acids. The germline gives CDR1 SGHTA, CDR2 FQGTGA. The V and J ends lost 2 bases and 3 bases, in that order; junction bases with no gene match: 8. CDR3 in DNA: TGTGCCAGCAGCTTAGGACGTAGGACTAGCCACACCGGGGAGCTGTTTTTT. This sequence encodes CASSLGRRTSHTGELFF.